This T cell receptor (beta chain) was found in a study of cytomegalovirus exposure and HLA in healthy donors. Study-level points and caveats: About 150 TCR beta chains were listed as cytomegalovirus-associated.

Note on this clone: As yet, its antigen is unknown.

CDR3 length: 16 amino acids. Germline V gene data show CDR1 as MDHEN and CDR2 as SYDVKM. The J segment lost 5 bases and the V segment lost 4 bases, leaving 7 bases of the junction unmatched. The primer mix had 60 Vbeta and 13 Jbeta primers. Clones were sequenced by immunoSEQ multiplex PCR, and TCRdb holds only the in-frame ones, with some missing. The repertoire consists of more than 95,000 clones, with under 85% occurring once and the leading ten covering 2.5% to 3%. The chain joins TRBV28 to TRBJ2-2; 10 bases match TRBD2. The origin of this receptor is a female donor in good health and CMV-seropositive. The specimen was PBMCs. The CDR3 DNA reads TGTGCCAGCAGTTCCTCCGGGACTAGCGTTACCGGGGAGCTGTTTTTT. Translating gives CASSSSGTSVTGELFF.